This T cell receptor beta chain was captured in a study of Ad26.COV2.S vaccination and SARS-CoV-2 variants. Study information: Into the muscle, Ad26.COV2.S was dosed once or twice, 56 days apart.

Study findings and constraints: Quantification of TCR breadth and depth may have yielded underestimates of total T cell responses.

Germline V gene lookup returns CDR1 LGHDT and CDR2 YNNKEL (reference sequence). The trim removed 4 bases at V and 8 bases at J, leaving 11 bases unmatched. The CDR3 has 16 residues. Clones were read by immunoSEQ multiplex PCR, and TCRdb kept only the in-frame ones, dropping some. The profile shows about 480,000 clones, 87% of them singletons. Documented treatment: roughly 18 received Ad26.COV2.S at low or high dose, single or two shots; 5 received placebo; per-sample allocation not given. Sampling was performed 63 days after the first vaccine or placebo injection. An adult aged 18-55 years in Boston served as the donor. The vaccine delivered Wuhan-strain SARS-CoV-2 spike through an Ad26 vector. On this clone itself: Its specificity is unknown.

This clonotype was obtained from a person between 18 and 65 years old who received the Ad26.COV2.S COVID-19 vaccine or a placebo. V usage is TRBV3-1 (or the pseudogene TRBV3-2) and J usage is TRBJ2-1; 10 bases are a match to TRBD2. Sequencing used peripheral blood, obtained in a trial of Ad26.COV2.S vaccine versus placebo. CDR3 in DNA: TGTGCCAGCAGCCGCCCGCTAGCGGGAGTTCGTGATGAGCAGTTCTTC. It is translated as CASSRPLAGVRDEQFF.